A single sample is the source of the 6 T cell receptor beta chains below, sequenced in a study of regulatory T cells in long-lasting Graves disease (dated by TCRdb to the early 2020s). The receptor library was made with multiplex PCR. Sequencing was performed on an Illumina HiSeq 4000. CDR3 regions were amplified by Arm-PCR with iRepertoire HTBI primers to construct TCR beta libraries. TCRdb cleaned the public reads at Q25 with fastp, built clones with MiXCR and kept in-frame beta chains. Each CDR3 protein gets just one entry, which takes the most common genes and DNA from the rows behind it. This sample comprises around 400,000 distinct CDR3 sequences, about 11% of them detected only once. The top ten clonotypes cover 18% of the sample. The time point label on this specimen signifies: newly diagnosed GD, antithyroid drugs for less than 3 months. For both TCR sequencing and RNA sequencing, RNA was extracted from PBMCs using TRIzol.

These data also formed part of another study, on T cells in Graves' hyperthyroidism and ophthalmopathy.

The specimen comprised peripheral blood mononuclear cells (PBMCs), sampled at new diagnosis, from a patient treated with antithyroid drugs. The receptor source for this set is a woman younger than 30 with Graves disease. Donor details come from another sample of the same person, matched by shared clones.

This clonotype was observed at least ten times. The gene calls are TRBV10-3 and TRBJ2-1, with 10 bases aligning to TRBD1. The germline CDR1 and CDR2 sequences are ENHRY and SYGVKD. The CDR3 length is 20 residues. The V and J ends lost 4 bases and 6 bases, in that order; junction bases with no gene match: 21. CDR3 in DNA: TGTGCCATCAGTGTATCCTCCGGGACAGGGGCCGCAAACGCCTCCAATGAGCAGTTCTTC. Translation: CAISVSSGTGAANASNEQFF.

This clonotype was counted ten times or more. This chain links TRBV20-1 with TRBJ1-1, with D tentatively TRBD1 (5 bases). From germline, CDR1 is DFQATT and CDR2 SNEGSKA (reference sequence). V was pared by 1 base and J by 3 bases, with 18 bases between. The CDR3 sequence is 16 residues long. CDR3 sequence (DNA): TGCAGTGCTAGAGCCCTGCTCTTGGGGCAGGACACTGAAGCTTTCTTT. This translates into CSARALLLGQDTEAFF.

This clonotype was seen repeatedly, ten times or more. This chain joins TRBV12-3 or TRBV12-4 and TRBJ1-5; the D is unclear. CDR3 size: 12 residues. V lost 6 bases and J lost 3, with 6 bases in between. This CDR3 is CASSHPNQPQHF. The DNA for the CDR3 is TGTGCCAGCAGCCACCCCAATCAGCCCCAGCATTTT.

Many counts were recorded for this clonotype. The rearrangement uses TRBV12-3 or TRBV12-4 and TRBJ1-1; TRBD1 aligns across 8 bases. The junction had 9 bases not matched to a gene; V was cut back by 6 bases and J by 0 bases. The CDR3 covers 16 residues. The CDR3 nucleotides read TGTGCCAGCAGCTACGGGGACAGGTTTATGAACACTGAAGCTTTCTTT. Its translation: CASSYGDRFMNTEAFF.

The gene calls are TRBV2 and TRBJ2-5, with TRBD2 identical over 9 bases. Germline V lookup: CDR1 SNHLY, CDR2 FYNNEI. Trimming at V came to 3 bases and at J to 4 bases, leaving 15 bases not matched to a gene. This CDR3 comprises 18 residues. The CDR3 spells CASSEGSGSSEWGETQYF. As DNA, the CDR3 is TGTGCCAGCAGTGAGGGTAGCGGGAGTTCGGAGTGGGGAGAGACCCAGTACTTC.

This clonotype was detected many times. This chain connects TRBV30 to TRBJ1-1; no definite D call. Germline CDR1 and CDR2: GTSNPN and SVGIG (reference sequence). This CDR3 is built from 13 residues. Trimming shortened V by 5 bases and J by 3 bases, and 13 bases separated the two germline ends. CDR3 region: CAWARALDTEAFF. The CDR3 nucleotides read TGTGCCTGGGCCCGGGCGCTGGACACTGAAGCTTTCTTT. The entire variable domain, with the rest obtained from reference TRBV30 and TRBJ1-1, is as follows: SQTIHQWPATLVQPVGSPLSLECTVEGTSNPNLYWYRQAAGRGLQLLFYSVGIGQISSEVPQNLSASRPQDRQFILSSKKLLLSDSGFYLCAWARALDTEAFFGQGTRLTVV.